Sequencing of this T cell receptor beta chain was carried out in a study of control samples from healthy donors and cancer patients (TCRdb year 2020). About this clone itself: This clone's antigen is unknown. No much larger clone exists at a distance of one base, and base qualities are not known.

Preparation of the library involved the immunoSEQ multiplex PCR assay. What TCRdb holds here is the immuneACCESS table cut down to in-frame rearrangements. Part of the clones is not present; checked against another copy, under half of the missing clones reflect an unresolved V gene, and the others are unexplained. The sample includes roughly 100,000 clones, with around 92% observed a single time. Roughly 2.5% of the sample is taken by the ten largest. The germline V gene provides CDR1 SGHVS and CDR2 FNYEAQ. The CDR3 sequence holds 20 residues, the cysteine and phenylalanine included. This entry keeps only the CDR3 DNA: 60 bases, framed from base 1. For this chain, trimming is 5 bases at the V end and 1 base at the J end, and the number of junction bases without a gene match is 15.

Material for sequencing was blood. This chain is built from TRBV7-6 and TRBJ2-6, with 9 middle bases fitting TRBD1. The receptor was isolated from a woman between 18 and 29 years old in good health. The nucleotides read TGTGCCAGCAGCCAAGACACGGGACAGGGTTGGCGGTCTGGGGCCAACGTCCTGACTTTC. Its protein is CASSQDTGQGWRSGANVLTF.